This TCR beta chain is drawn from a study of cytomegalovirus exposure and HLA in healthy donors. The wider study: There were about 86 million unique TCRs (from HLA-typed donors) in an early data release.

On this clone itself: What it recognizes is unknown.

60 Vbeta and 13 Jbeta primers were used in PCR. Sequenced by immunoSEQ multiplex PCR; TCRdb stores in-frame clones only, minus some. The repertoire includes around 120,000 clones, around 76% of them detected once, and roughly a sixth sits in the top ten. The V gene lost 8 bases and the J gene lost 3 bases, with 13 bases spanning the gap. Germline lookup yields CDR1 SQVTM and CDR2 ANQGSEA. The CDR3 extends over 12 amino acids. Study outcomes and limitations: A missense DCLRE1C variant was associated with V- and J-gene trimming of TCR beta chains in a later analysis, and an independent cohort replicated the association. With high specificity and sensitivity, the classifier reportedly diagnosed cytomegalovirus status. About 180 TCR beta chains were listed as cytomegalovirus-associated.

The sample consisted of PBMCs. This receptor was taken from a man in his fifties in good health and CMV-seropositive. V usage is TRBV29-1 and J usage is TRBJ2-5, with D possibly being TRBD1 (6 bases). The CDR3 spells CSLSRTEETQYF. CDR3 sequence (DNA): TGCAGCCTAAGCCGGACAGAAGAGACCCAGTACTTC.